This section outlines one T cell receptor beta chain sequence together with its context. By its share of the sample, this clone is medium-sized (0.01 to 0.1%). Which antigen it targets is not known. No much larger clone is present one base from it, and per-base qualities are unavailable. This specimen comes from a study of PD-1 blockade in mismatch repair-deficient tumors (dated by TCRdb to 2015 to 2018). General notes on the study: The trial enrolled fewer than 90 consecutive patients with roughly twelve mismatch repair-deficient cancer types between late 2013 and 2016, all previously treated and progressing. Deep sequencing of TCR CDR3 regions was used to track tumor-associated T cell clones in peripheral blood of patients responding to PD-1 blockade.

General study outcomes and caveats: After pembrolizumab, tumor-resident clones, which were often undetectable in blood before treatment, expanded rapidly and then contracted, generally ahead of radiologic responses.

Receptor libraries were prepared by the immunoSEQ multiplex PCR assay. This is the immuneACCESS table as TCRdb keeps it, with only in-frame sequences that have V and J called. A part of the clones is gone; compared with another copy, unresolved V genes explain less than half, and the rest is unexplained. Counted in this sample were some 130,000 clones; approximately 91% of them appeared once. The top ten clones comprise 10% to 15% of the sample. The CDR3 contains 15 residues, cysteine and phenylalanine counted. Here the CDR3 DNA is all that survives: 45 bases in frame from base 1. Mismatch repair deficiency in every enrolled patient was established by polymerase chain reaction or immunohistochemistry. TCR sequencing was performed for a few patients who responded to pembrolizumab therapy. In the phase II trial, pembrolizumab PD-1 blockade was tested prospectively in advanced mismatch repair-deficient cancers, no matter which tissue of origin the cancers came from. Serial peripheral blood T cell samples were collected before and at multiple times after starting PD-1 blockade. Blood sampling times were reported as weeks after the first pembrolizumab dose.

The sample in question was peripheral blood, obtained 72 weeks after starting pembrolizumab. The V and J segments used are TRBV12-1 and TRBJ2-5; the table's D call TRBD1 went unverified against the DNA. TRBV12-1 is deemed a pseudogene. The clonotype comes from an adult with mismatch repair-deficient cancer. The DNA sequence is TGTGCCAGCAGCTTCCCAGGGGTTTTAGGAGAGACCCAGTACTTC. Translated, this is CASSFPGVLGETQYF.